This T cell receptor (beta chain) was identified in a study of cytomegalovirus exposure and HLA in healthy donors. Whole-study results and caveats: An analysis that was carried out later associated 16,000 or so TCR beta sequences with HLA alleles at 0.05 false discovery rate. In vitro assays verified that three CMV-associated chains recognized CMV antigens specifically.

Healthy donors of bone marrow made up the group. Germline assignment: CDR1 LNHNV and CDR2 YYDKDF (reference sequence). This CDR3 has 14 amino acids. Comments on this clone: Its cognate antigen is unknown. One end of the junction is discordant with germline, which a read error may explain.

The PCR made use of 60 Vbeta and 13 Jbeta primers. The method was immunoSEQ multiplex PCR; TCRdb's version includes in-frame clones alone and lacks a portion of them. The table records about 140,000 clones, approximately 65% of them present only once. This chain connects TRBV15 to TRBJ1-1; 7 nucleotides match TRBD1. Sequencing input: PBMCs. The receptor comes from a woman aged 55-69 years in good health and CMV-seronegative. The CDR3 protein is CATSGDRVGTEAFF. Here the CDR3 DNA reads TGTGCCACCAGCGGAGACAGGGTAGGAACTGAAGCTTTCTTT.